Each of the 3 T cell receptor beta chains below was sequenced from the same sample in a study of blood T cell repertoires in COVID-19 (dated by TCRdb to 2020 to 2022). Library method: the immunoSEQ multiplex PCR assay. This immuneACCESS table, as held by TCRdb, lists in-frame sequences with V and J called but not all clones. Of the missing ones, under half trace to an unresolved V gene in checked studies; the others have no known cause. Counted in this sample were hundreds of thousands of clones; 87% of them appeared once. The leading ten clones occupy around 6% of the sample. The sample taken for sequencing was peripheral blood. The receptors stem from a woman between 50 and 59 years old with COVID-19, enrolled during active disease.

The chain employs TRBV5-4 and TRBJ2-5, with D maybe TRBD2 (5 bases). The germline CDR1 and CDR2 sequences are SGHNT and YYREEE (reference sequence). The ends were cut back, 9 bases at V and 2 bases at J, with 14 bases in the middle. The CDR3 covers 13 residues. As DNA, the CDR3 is TGTGCCATCCAAGAAGCGGTACAAGAGACCCAGTACTTC. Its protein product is CAIQEAVQETQYF.

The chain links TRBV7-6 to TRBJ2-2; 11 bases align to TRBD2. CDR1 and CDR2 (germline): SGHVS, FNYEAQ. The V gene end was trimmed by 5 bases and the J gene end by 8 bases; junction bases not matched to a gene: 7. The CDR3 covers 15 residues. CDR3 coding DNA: TGTGCCAGCAGCACACTAGCGGGAGCGGCAGGGGAGCTGTTTTTT. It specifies CASSTLAGAAGELFF.

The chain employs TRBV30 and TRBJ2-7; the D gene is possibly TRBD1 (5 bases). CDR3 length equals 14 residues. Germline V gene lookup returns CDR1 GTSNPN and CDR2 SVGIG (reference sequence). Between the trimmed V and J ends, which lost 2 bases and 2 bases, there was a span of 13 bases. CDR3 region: CAWSRAQGPYEQYF. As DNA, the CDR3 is TGTGCCTGGAGTCGTGCTCAGGGTCCCTACGAGCAGTACTTC. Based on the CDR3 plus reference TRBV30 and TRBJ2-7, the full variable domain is SQTIHQWPATLVQPVGSPLSLECTVEGTSNPNLYWYRQAAGRGLQLLFYSVGIGQISSEVPQNLSASRPQDRQFILSSKKLLLSDSGFYLCAWSRAQGPYEQYFGPGTRLTVT.